Below are 23 T cell receptor beta chains sequenced from a single sample in a study of T cells in Graves' hyperthyroidism and ophthalmopathy. The CDR3 regions of TCR beta were amplified from RNA transcripts. The HTBI primer set was used in a first-round RT-PCR of the TCR CDR3. TCRdb re-called the multiplex PCR reads through MiXCR, storing one row per CDR3 protein. The data contain approximately 600,000 distinct CDR3 sequences, 14% of them singletons. Specimen: blood. The receptors were gathered from a woman under 30 with Graves' ophthalmopathy.

This clonotype was observed a handful of times. The CDR3 DNA is TGCAGCGTGGGTACCGGGACAGGAGCCTATGGCTACACCTTC. This gives the protein CSVGTGTGAYGYTF. V and J are TRBV29-1 and TRBJ1-2; 8 bases align to TRBD1. From germline, CDR1 is SQVTM and CDR2 ANQGSEA. The CDR3 is made up of 14 amino acids. J was trimmed by 4 bases and V by 6 bases; bases with no gene match: 10.

In this sample, this clonotype turned up a few times. The chain uses TRBV6-1 and TRBJ2-1; possibly TRBD1 for D (5 bases). This CDR3 has 15 amino acids. Germline V gene data show CDR1 as MNHNS and CDR2 as SASEGT. Trimming removed 5 bases from V and 2 bases from J, with 13 bases in between. CDR3 nucleotides: TGTGCCAGCAGTCCGAACGTGGGGCCCTACAATGAGCAGTTCTTC. Its protein product is CASSPNVGPYNEQFF.

The chain joins TRBV29-1 to TRBJ2-2; 8 bases fit TRBD1. Germline CDR1 SQVTM, CDR2 ANQGSEA. V was pared by 8 bases and J by 7 bases, with 9 bases of the junction left unmatched. CDR3 length: 13 residues. CDR3 protein: CSNRQGAFGELFF. The CDR3 DNA sequence: TGCAGCAATAGGCAGGGGGCTTTCGGGGAGCTGTTTTTT.

This clonotype was counted ten times or more. The chain is built from TRBV28 and TRBJ2-7; possibly TRBD2 for D (6 bases). Germline V gene lookup returns CDR1 MDHEN and CDR2 SYDVKM. This CDR3 has 15 amino acids. Trimming took 6 bases from V and 3 from J, leaving 18 bases between them. This CDR3 is CASRLTPGTDYEQYF. The CDR3 DNA follows: TGTGCCAGCAGGCTAACCCCCGGGACTGACTACGAGCAGTACTTC.

This clonotype showed up many times. The chain joins TRBV20-1 to TRBJ2-7, with D unclear. From germline, CDR1 is DFQATT and CDR2 SNEGSKA (reference sequence). V was pared by 3 bases and J by 4 bases, with 13 bases between. CDR3 length: 13 residues. The CDR3 spells CSASDTKAYEQYF. CDR3 DNA: TGCAGTGCTAGCGATACTAAGGCTTACGAGCAGTACTTC.

This clonotype was seen more than once but under ten times. V usage is TRBV6-1 and J usage is TRBJ1-1; TRBD1 matches at 8 bases. In germline, CDR1 is MNHNS, CDR2 SASEGT. Trimming cost V 3 bases and J 1 base; bases outside gene matches: 1. This CDR3 is built from 14 residues. CDR3 loop: CASSDQGANTEAFF. The CDR3 region has the DNA TGTGCCAGCAGTGACCAGGGGGCGAACACTGAAGCTTTCTTT.

J is TRBJ1-2 and V is TRBV29-1; 8 bases agree with TRBD1. This CDR3 contains 15 residues. Germline CDR1 SQVTM, CDR2 ANQGSEA. Trimming took 7 bases from V and 8 from J; bases not matched to a gene: 18. CDR3 nucleotide sequence: TGCAGCGCCGAACCTCCCGGGACAGGTTCTATGGGCTACACCTTC. This sequence encodes CSAEPPGTGSMGYTF. The full variable domain, with the rest looked up from reference TRBV29-1 and TRBJ1-2, is SAVISQKPSRDICQRGTSLTIQCQVDSQVTMMFWYRQQPGQSLTLIATANQGSEATYESGFVIDKFPISRPNLTFSTLTVSNMSPEDSSIYLCSAEPPGTGSMGYTFGSGTRLTVV.

This clonotype was counted ten times or more. The rearrangement links TRBV7-9 to TRBJ1-2, with 9 positions matching TRBD1. Germline V CDR1 and CDR2: SEHNR, FQNEAQ (reference sequence). The CDR3 covers 17 residues. Losses at the gene ends were 4 bases for V and 4 bases for J; bases not matched to a gene: 13. The CDR3 protein is CASSSGTYRGRGYGYTF. In DNA, the CDR3 is TGTGCCAGCAGCTCAGGCACCTACAGGGGGCGCGGCTATGGCTACACCTTC. The full variable domain, with the rest looked up from reference TRBV7-9 and TRBJ1-2, is DTGVSQNPRHKITKRGQNVTFRCDPISEHNRLYWYRQTLGQGPEFLTYFQNEAQLEKSRLLSDRFSAERPKGSFSTLEIQRTEQGDSAMYLCASSSGTYRGRGYGYTFGSGTRLTVV.

At least ten counts were recorded for this clonotype. The CDR3 nucleotides are TGTGCCAGCTCCTCCGGGCCCCGGGACGAGCAGTACTTC. Residues: CASSSGPRDEQYF. V and J are TRBV28 and TRBJ2-7, with unresolved D. The CDR3 sequence is 13 residues long. CDR1 MDHEN and CDR2 SYDVKM come from the germline V gene. The V end was cut by 8 bases, the J end by 5 bases, with 16 bases between.

Many counts were recorded for this clonotype. The chain links TRBV2 to TRBJ1-4, with D possibly matching TRBD1 (5 bases). CDR1 and CDR2 (germline): SNHLY, FYNNEI. Trimming removed 7 bases from V and 8 bases from J, with 14 bases in between. The CDR3 contains 13 residues. DNA of the CDR3: TGTGCCAGCATCGGACAACCGGGCGAAAAACTGTTTTTT. Amino acids: CASIGQPGEKLFF.

V is TRBV9 and J is TRBJ2-1, with 9 bases fitting TRBD2. There are 16 residues in the CDR3. Losses at the gene ends were 0 bases for V and 9 bases for J; bases not matched to a gene: 10. CDR1 is SGDLS, CDR2 YYNGEE, per germline. CDR3 DNA sequence: TGTGCCAGCAGCGTAGAGGGCGGGAGGGCCGCGGGTGAGCAGTTCTTC. It translates to CASSVEGGRAAGEQFF.

This clonotype was recorded many times. The chain recombines TRBV11-2 with TRBJ2-3; D ambiguous. Germline V gene data show CDR1 as SGHAT and CDR2 as FQNNGV. The CDR3 is 14 residues long. Trimming cost V 1 base and J 6 bases, with 11 bases left between them. This CDR3 is CASSLALSLDTQYF. The DNA for the CDR3 is TGTGCCAGCAGCTTAGCCCTCTCCTTGGATACGCAGTATTTT.

This clonotype was found many times. The chain carries TRBV12-3 or TRBV12-4 and TRBJ1-5; D gene unclear. Trimming took off 5 bases at V and 0 bases at J, with 5 bases between the two ends. CDR3 size: 13 residues. CDR3: CASSAYSNQPQHF. The CDR3, as DNA: TGTGCCAGCAGTGCATATAGCAATCAGCCCCAGCATTTT.

This clonotype appeared many times. The rearrangement links TRBV28 to TRBJ1-5; no clear D gene. The CDR3 length is 12 residues. Germline CDR1 MDHEN, CDR2 SYDVKM. The V end was cut by 5 bases, the J end by 6 bases, with 8 bases between. The chain's CDR3 is CASSLDGQPQHF. CDR3 nucleotide sequence: TGTGCCAGCAGTCTTGACGGTCAGCCCCAGCATTTT.

Ten or more counts support this clonotype. This chain uses TRBV12-3 or TRBV12-4 with TRBJ2-1; 10 bases agree with TRBD2. The CDR3 length is 15 residues. The trim removed 3 bases at V and 3 bases at J, leaving 2 bases unmatched. CDR3 amino acids: CASSFSGRRYNEQFF. The DNA for the CDR3 is TGTGCCAGCAGTTTTAGCGGGAGGCGCTACAATGAGCAGTTCTTC.

Ten or more counts support this clonotype. This rearrangement joins TRBV7-9 to TRBJ2-1; D is unclear. This CDR3 comprises 14 residues. The germline V and J ends were trimmed by 5 bases and 3 bases, with 11 bases remaining between them. From germline, CDR1 is SEHNR and CDR2 FQNEAQ (reference sequence). This CDR3 reads CASSPSRRYNEQFF. The CDR3 bases are TGTGCCAGCAGCCCCTCCCGCCGCTACAATGAGCAGTTCTTC.

This clonotype has a count of ten or more. J is TRBJ2-5 and V is TRBV7-2, with TRBD2 as a possible D gene (6 bases). This CDR3 spans 15 amino acids. V was pared by 4 bases and J by 3 bases, with 15 bases between. Germline assignment: CDR1 SGHTA and CDR2 FQGNSA. The CDR3 DNA follows: TGTGCCAGCAGCTCTGGAGGGCGGGGTGAAGAGACCCAGTACTTC. As protein: CASSSGGRGEETQYF.

This clonotype has ten or more counts. The V and J genes are TRBV6-2 or TRBV6-3 and TRBJ2-1, with D uncertain. Germline V gene sequence: CDR1 MNHEY, CDR2 SVGEGT. CDR3 length: 16 amino acids. Trimming pared 5 bases from V and 3 bases from J, leaving 17 bases between. CDR3 region: CASSILEITLYNEQFF. DNA of the CDR3: TGTGCCAGCAGTATACTCGAGATTACACTCTACAATGAGCAGTTCTTC.

The chain joins TRBV12-3 or TRBV12-4 to TRBJ2-3, with 8 positions matching TRBD1. The CDR3 spans 14 residues. The junction had 4 bases not matched to a gene; V was cut back by 5 bases and J by 3 bases. In DNA form, the CDR3 reads TGTGCCAGCAGTCCAGGGGGCGAGACAGATACGCAGTATTTT. Translation gives CASSPGGETDTQYF.

The table lists this clonotype with a count of one. The rearrangement joins TRBV5-1 to TRBJ2-7; possibly TRBD2 for D (6 bases). Trimming took off 0 bases at V and 12 bases at J, with 16 bases between the two ends. Looked up from germline, CDR1 is SGHRS and CDR2 is YFSETQ. This CDR3 is built from 13 residues. CDR3 amino acids: CASSLETPGVPYF. The CDR3, as DNA: TGCGCCAGCAGCTTGGAGACACCGGGGGTGCCGTACTTC.

This clonotype was counted ten times or more. The rearrangement joins TRBV6-5 to TRBJ1-1; no definite D call. Germline values: CDR1 MNHEY, CDR2 SVGAGI. The CDR3 runs to 17 residues. Trimming removed 2 bases from V and 0 bases from J, with 16 bases in between. CDR3 nucleotides: TGTGCCAGCAGTTACCAGAGGAGACTCTTAGTGAACACTGAAGCTTTCTTT. Residues: CASSYQRRLLVNTEAFF.

This clonotype was seen at least ten times. The rearrangement links TRBV20-1 to TRBJ1-1; D might be TRBD1 (5 bases). CDR1 and CDR2 from the germline V gene are DFQATT and SNEGSKA (reference sequence). The CDR3 is made up of 13 amino acids. V was cut by 7 bases and J by 5 bases, with 17 bases left in between. The CDR3 DNA reads as TGCAGTGGGATCGGACACAGCCTGACTGAAGCTTTCTTT. It yields the protein CSGIGHSLTEAFF.

This clonotype was recorded many times. This sequence joins TRBV7-6 and TRBJ1-4; unclear D gene. The CDR3 contains 13 residues. Germline values: CDR1 SGHVS, CDR2 FNYEAQ. Trimming removed 1 base at V and 7 bases at J, with 7 bases between. The CDR3 protein is CASSLDASEKLFF. In nucleotides, the CDR3 is TGTGCCAGCAGCTTAGATGCGAGTGAAAAACTGTTTTTT.